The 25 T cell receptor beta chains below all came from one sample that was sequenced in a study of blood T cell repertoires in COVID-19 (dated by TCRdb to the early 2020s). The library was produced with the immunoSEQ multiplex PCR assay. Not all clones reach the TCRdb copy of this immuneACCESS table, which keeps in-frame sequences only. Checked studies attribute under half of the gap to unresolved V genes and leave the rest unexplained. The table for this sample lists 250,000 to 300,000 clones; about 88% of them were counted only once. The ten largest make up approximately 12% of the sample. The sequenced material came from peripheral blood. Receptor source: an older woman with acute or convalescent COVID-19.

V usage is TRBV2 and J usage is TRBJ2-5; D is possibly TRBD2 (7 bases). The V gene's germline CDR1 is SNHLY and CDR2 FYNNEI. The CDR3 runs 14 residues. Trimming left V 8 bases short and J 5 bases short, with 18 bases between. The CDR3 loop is CASYRGGASETQYF. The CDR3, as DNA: TGTGCCAGCTACCGAGGGGGGGCTTCGGAGACCCAGTACTTC.

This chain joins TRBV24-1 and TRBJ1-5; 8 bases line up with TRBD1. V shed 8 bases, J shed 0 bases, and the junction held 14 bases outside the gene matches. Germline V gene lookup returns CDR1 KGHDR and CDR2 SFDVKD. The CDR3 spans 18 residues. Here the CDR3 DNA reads TGTGCCACCAATTCCCGCCAGGGACAGGTCGATAGCAATCAGCCCCAGCATTTT. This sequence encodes CATNSRQGQVDSNQPQHF.

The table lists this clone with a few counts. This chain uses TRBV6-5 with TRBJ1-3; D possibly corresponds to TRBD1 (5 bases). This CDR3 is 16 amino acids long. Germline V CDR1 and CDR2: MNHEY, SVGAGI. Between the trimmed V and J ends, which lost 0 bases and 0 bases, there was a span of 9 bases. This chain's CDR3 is CASSYSTEISGNTIYF. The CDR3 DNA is TGTGCCAGCAGTTACTCGACAGAAATCTCTGGAAACACCATATATTTT.

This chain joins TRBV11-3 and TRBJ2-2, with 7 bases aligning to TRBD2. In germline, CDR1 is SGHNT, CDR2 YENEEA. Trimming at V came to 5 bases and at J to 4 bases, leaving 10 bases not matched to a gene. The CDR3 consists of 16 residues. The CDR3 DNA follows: TGTGCCAGCAGCCCTGGGGGGGTATTGGGCACCGGGGAGCTGTTTTTT. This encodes CASSPGGVLGTGELFF.

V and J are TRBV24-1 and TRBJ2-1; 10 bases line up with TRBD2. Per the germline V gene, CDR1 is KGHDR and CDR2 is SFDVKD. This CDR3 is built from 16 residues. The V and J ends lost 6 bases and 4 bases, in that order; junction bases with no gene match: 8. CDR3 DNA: TGTGCCACCAGTACTCGGACTAGCGGCATGTACAATGAGCAGTTCTTC. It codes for CATSTRTSGMYNEQFF.

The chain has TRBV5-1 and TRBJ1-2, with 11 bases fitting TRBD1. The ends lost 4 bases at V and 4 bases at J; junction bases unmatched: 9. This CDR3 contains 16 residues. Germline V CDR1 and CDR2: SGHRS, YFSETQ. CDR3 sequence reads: CASSPGQGALVYGYTF. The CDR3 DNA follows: TGCGCCAGCAGCCCCGGACAGGGGGCGCTCGTCTATGGCTACACCTTC.

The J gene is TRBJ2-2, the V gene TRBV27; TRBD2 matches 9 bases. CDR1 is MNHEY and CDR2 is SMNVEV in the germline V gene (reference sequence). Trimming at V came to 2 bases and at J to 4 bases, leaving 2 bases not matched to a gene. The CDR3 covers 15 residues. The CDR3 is CASSLRRGGTGELFF. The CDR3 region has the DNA TGTGCCAGCAGTTTACGGCGGGGGGGCACCGGGGAGCTGTTTTTT.

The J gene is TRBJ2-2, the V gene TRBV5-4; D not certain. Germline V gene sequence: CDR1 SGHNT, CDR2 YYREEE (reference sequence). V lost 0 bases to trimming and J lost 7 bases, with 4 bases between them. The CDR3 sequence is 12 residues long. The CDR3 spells CASSLGIGELFF. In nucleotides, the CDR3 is TGTGCCAGCAGCTTGGGTATCGGGGAGCTGTTTTTT.

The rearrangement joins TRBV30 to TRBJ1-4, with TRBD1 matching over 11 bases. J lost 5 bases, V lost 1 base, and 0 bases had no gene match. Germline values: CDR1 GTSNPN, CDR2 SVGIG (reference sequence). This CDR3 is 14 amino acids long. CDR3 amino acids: CAWSGDRGNEKLFF. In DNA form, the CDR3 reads TGTGCCTGGAGTGGGGACAGGGGGAATGAAAAACTGTTTTTT.

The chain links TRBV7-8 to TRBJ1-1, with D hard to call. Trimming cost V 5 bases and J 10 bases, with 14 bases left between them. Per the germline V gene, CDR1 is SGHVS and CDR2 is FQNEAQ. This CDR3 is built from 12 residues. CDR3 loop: CASSPAGWLAFF. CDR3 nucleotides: TGTGCCAGCAGCCCAGCCGGGTGGCTAGCTTTCTTT.

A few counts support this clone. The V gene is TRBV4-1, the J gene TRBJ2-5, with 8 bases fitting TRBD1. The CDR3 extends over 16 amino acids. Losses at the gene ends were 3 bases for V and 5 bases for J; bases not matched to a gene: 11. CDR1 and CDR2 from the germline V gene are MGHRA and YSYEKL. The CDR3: CASSQDGDRWGETQYF. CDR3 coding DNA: TGCGCCAGCAGCCAGGACGGGGACAGGTGGGGGGAGACCCAGTACTTC.

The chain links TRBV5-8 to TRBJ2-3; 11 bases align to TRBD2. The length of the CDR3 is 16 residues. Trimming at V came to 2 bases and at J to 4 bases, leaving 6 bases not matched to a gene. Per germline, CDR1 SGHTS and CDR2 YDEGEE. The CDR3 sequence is CASSLATSGNSDTQYF. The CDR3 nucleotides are TGTGCCAGCAGCTTAGCGACTAGCGGGAACTCAGATACGCAGTATTTT.

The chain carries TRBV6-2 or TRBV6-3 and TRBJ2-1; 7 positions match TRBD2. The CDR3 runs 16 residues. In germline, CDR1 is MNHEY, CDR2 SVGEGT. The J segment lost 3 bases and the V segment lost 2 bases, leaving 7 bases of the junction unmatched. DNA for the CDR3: TGTGCCAGCAGTTACCTCGTTGCGGGGGTCTACAATGAGCAGTTCTTC. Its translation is CASSYLVAGVYNEQFF.

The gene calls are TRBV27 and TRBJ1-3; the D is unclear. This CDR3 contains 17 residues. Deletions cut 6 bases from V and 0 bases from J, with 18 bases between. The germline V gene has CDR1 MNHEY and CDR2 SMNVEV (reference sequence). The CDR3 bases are TGTGCCAGCAGCCTAGGGAGCGGAGGCTACTCTGGAAACACCATATATTTT. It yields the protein CASSLGSGGYSGNTIYF.

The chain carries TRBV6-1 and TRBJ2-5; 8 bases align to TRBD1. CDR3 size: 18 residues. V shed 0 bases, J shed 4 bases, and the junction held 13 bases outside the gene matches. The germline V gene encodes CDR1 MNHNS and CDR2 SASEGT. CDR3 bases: TGTGCCAGCAGTGAAGCTTCGGGAACAGGGGGATCGACAGAGACCCAGTACTTC. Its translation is CASSEASGTGGSTETQYF.

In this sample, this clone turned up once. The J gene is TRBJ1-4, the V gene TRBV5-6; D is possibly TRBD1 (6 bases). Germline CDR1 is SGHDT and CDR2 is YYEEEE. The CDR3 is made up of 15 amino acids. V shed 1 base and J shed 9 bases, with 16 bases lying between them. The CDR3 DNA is TGTGCCAGCAGCTTGACGCCCCAGGGGCTGCAAAAACTGTTTTTT. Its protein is CASSLTPQGLQKLFF.

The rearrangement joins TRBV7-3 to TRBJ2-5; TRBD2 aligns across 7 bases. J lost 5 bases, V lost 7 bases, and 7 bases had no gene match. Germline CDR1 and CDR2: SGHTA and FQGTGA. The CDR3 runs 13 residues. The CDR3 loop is CASTGGRGETQYF. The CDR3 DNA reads TGTGCCAGCACCGGGGGGAGAGGGGAGACCCAGTACTTC.

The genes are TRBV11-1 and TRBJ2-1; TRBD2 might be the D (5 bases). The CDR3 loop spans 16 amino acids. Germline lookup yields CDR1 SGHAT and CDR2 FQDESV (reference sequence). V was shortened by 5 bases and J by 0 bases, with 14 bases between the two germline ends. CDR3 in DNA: TGTGCCAGCAGCCCCGGGGTGACATACTCCTACAATGAGCAGTTCTTC. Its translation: CASSPGVTYSYNEQFF.

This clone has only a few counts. This CDR3 is CATSRDYSGANVLTF. The CDR3, as DNA: TGTGCCACCAGCAGAGATTACTCTGGGGCCAACGTCCTGACTTTC. The chain employs TRBV15 and TRBJ2-6, with D hard to call. Germline V CDR1 and CDR2: LNHNV, YYDKDF (reference sequence). The CDR3 totals 15 residues. V was trimmed by 0 bases and J by 0 bases, leaving 3 bases between them. Full variable domain (outside the CDR3, taken from reference TRBV15 and TRBJ2-6): DAMVIQNPRYQVTQFGKPVTLSCSQTLNHNVMYWYQQKSSQAPKLLFHYYDKDFNNEADTPDNFQSRRPNTSFCFLDIRSPGLGDTAMYLCATSRDYSGANVLTFGAGSRLTVL.

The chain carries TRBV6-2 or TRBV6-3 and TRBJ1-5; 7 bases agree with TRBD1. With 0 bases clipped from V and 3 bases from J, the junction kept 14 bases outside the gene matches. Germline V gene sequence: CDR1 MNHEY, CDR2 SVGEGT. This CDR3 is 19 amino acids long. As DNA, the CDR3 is TGTGCCAGCAGTTACTCTCGTGGGACAGAGAATCGGCTCAATCAGCCCCAGCATTTT. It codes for CASSYSRGTENRLNQPQHF.

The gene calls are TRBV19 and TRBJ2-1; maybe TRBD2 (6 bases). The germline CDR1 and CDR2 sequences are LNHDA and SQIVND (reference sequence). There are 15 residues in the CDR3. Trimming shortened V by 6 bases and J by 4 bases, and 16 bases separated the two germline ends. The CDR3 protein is CASSKEGWIYNEQFF. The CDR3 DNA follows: TGTGCCAGTAGCAAGGAGGGGTGGATATACAATGAGCAGTTCTTC.

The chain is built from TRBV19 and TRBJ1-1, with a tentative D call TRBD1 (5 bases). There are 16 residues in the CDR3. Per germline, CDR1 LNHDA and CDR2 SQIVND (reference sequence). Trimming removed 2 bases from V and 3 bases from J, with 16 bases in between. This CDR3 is CASSIIEGDRDTEAFF. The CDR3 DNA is TGTGCCAGTAGTATAATCGAAGGGGATCGGGACACTGAAGCTTTCTTT.

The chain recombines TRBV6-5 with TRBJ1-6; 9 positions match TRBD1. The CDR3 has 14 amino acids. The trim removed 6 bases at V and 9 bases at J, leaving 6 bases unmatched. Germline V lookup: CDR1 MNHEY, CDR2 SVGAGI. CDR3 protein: CASRGQGFTSPLHF. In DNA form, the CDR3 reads TGTGCCAGCAGAGGACAGGGGTTCACTTCACCCCTCCACTTT.

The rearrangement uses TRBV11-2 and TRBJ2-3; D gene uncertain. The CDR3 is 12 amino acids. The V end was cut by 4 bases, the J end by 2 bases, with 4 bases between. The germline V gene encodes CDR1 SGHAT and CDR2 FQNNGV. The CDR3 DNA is TGTGCCAGCAGCTCATTCACAGATACGCAGTATTTT. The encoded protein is CASSSFTDTQYF. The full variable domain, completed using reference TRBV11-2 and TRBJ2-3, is EAGVAQSPRYKIIEKRQSVAFWCNPISGHATLYWYQQILGQGPKLLIQFQNNGVVDDSQLPKDRFSAERLKGVDSTLKIQPAKLEDSAVYLCASSSFTDTQYFGPGTRLTVL.

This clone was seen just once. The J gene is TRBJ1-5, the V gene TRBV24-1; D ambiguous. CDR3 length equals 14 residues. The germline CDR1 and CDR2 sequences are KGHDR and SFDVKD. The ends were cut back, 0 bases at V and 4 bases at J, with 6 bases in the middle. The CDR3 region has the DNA TGTGCCACCAGTGATTTGACCGAGAATCAGCCCCAGCATTTT. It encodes CATSDLTENQPQHF.